This is a list of T cell receptor beta chains from one sample in a study of T cell repertoires in cytomegalovirus infection. These TCRs' antigens remain unknown. TCRdb processed the reads anew with MiXCR; each CDR3 protein has one entry. Of about 570,000 distinct CDR3 sequences listed, roughly 42% are singletons. The sample here was cultured PBMCs, taken from culture after CMV antigen stimulation. Source of these receptors: a human donor in good health (CMV status not recorded). Some clones in this sample may be carry-over from other donors' samples. Each CDR3 is given with its conserved first and last residue. A D gene is named only where the DNA matches it firmly. Clone size appears in some rows only: once, few, many, or a class for an expanded clone.

clone size	D gene	J gene	V gene	CDR3 protein	CDR3 DNA
NA	NA	TRBJ1-2	TRBV5-6	CASSPTGLANYGYTF	TGTGCCAGCAGCCCTACAGGTTTGGCCAACTATGGCTACACCTTC
few	NA	TRBJ1-3	TRBV4-3	CASSHFILGLGPGNTIYF	TGCGCCAGCAGCCATTTTATTCTGGGCCTTGGACCTGGAAACACCATATATTTT
NA	NA	TRBJ2-5	TRBV4-2	CASSQDQGKWETQYF	TGTGCCAGCAGCCAAGATCAAGGGAAATGGGAGACCCAGTACTTC
NA	NA	TRBJ2-1	TRBV20-1	CSARPGGQVNEQFF	TGCAGTGCTAGACCGGGGGGCCAAGTCAATGAGCAGTTCTTC
NA	NA	TRBJ2-3	TRBV7-8	CASSHRGGEDSTDTQYF	TGTGCCAGCAGCCACAGGGGGGGGGAAGATAGCACAGATACGCAGTATTTT
NA	NA	TRBJ2-3	TRBV23-1	CASSQWFWAATDTQYF	TGCGCCAGCAGTCAATGGTTCTGGGCCGCCACAGATACGCAGTATTTT
NA	NA	TRBJ2-3	TRBV6-1	CASSEGAARTDTQYF	TGTGCCAGCAGTGAAGGCGCAGCTCGCACAGATACGCAGTATTTT
NA	TRBD1	TRBJ1-1	TRBV20-1	CSARRPGGRPEAFF	TGCAGTGCTAGGCGCCCAGGGGGAAGGCCTGAAGCTTTCTTT
few	NA	TRBJ1-6	TRBV20-1	CSLRQSSYNSPLHF	TGCAGTCTAAGACAGAGCTCCTATAATTCACCCCTCCACTTT
NA	TRBD2	TRBJ2-3	TRBV20-1	CSARDPSGNTHTQYF	TGCAGTGCTAGAGATCCTAGCGGGAATACCCATACGCAGTATTTT
NA	NA	TRBJ1-3	TRBV7-2	CASSLSGVGNTIYF	TGTGCCAGCAGCTTAAGCGGGGTGGGAAACACCATATATTTT
NA	NA	TRBJ2-2	TRBV7-6	CASSLGQGPDGELFF	TGTGCCAGCAGCTTAGGTCAGGGGCCAGACGGGGAGCTGTTTTTT
NA	NA	TRBJ1-5	TRBV12-3/TRBV12-4	CASSFAVQPQHF	TGTGCCAGCAGTTTTGCGGTTCAGCCCCAGCATTTT
few	TRBD2	TRBJ2-5	TRBV10-2	CASMDYSGIETQYF	TGCGCCAGCATGGACTATAGCGGGATCGAGACCCAGTACTTC
NA	TRBD2	TRBJ2-7	TRBV7-2	CASSLMTSGGYEQYF	TGTGCCAGCAGCTTAATGACTAGCGGGGGCTACGAGCAGTACTTC
NA	NA	TRBJ1-1	TRBV7-6	CASSAIGGRTNTEAFF	TGTGCCAGCAGCGCCATAGGGGGTAGGACAAACACTGAAGCTTTCTTT
few	NA	TRBJ2-3	TRBV12-3/TRBV12-4	CASSLGSGYLLSTDTQYF	TGTGCCAGCAGCCTGGGGAGCGGCTACCTTTTAAGCACAGATACGCAGTATTTT
once	TRBD2	TRBJ2-1	TRBV29-1	CSPRLAITHEQFF	TGCAGCCCACGACTAGCGATCACCCATGAGCAGTTCTTC
NA	NA	TRBJ2-3	TRBV10-3	CAISERLAGTDTQYF	TGTGCCATCAGTGAGCGGTTAGCGGGCACAGATACGCAGTATTTT
few	NA	TRBJ2-5	TRBV5-1	CASSFTTGRQETQYF	TGCGCCAGCAGCTTTACCACAGGAAGACAAGAGACCCAGTACTTC
few	TRBD2	TRBJ2-3	TRBV12-3/TRBV12-4	CASSAGGTSGGTDTQYF	TGTGCCAGCAGTGCAGGGGGGACTAGCGGGGGGACAGATACGCAGTATTTT
NA	TRBD2	TRBJ2-3	TRBV20-1	CSAKRERDTQYF	TGCAGTGCGAAGCGGGAGCGCGATACGCAGTATTTT
few	TRBD1	TRBJ1-2	TRBV7-9	CASSRGQGAFDYGYTF	TGTGCCAGCAGCCGGGGCCAGGGGGCTTTCGACTATGGCTACACCTTC
many	NA	TRBJ2-3	TRBV7-6	CASSSRAGPTSSYTQYF	TGTGCCAGCAGCTCTCGCGCGGGACCCACCTCTTCATACACGCAGTATTTT
few	NA	TRBJ2-3	TRBV29-1	CSVVLLSTDTQYF	TGCAGCGTTGTTCTCTTATCGACAGATACGCAGTATTTT
few	TRBD2	TRBJ2-2	TRBV7-2	CASSLSGRGNGELFF	TGTGCCAGCAGCTTAAGCGGGAGGGGGAACGGGGAGCTGTTTTTT
many	NA	TRBJ2-3	TRBV6-1	CATQKGTVGTDTQYF	TGTGCCACCCAAAAGGGAACAGTGGGCACAGATACGCAGTATTTT
many	TRBD2	TRBJ2-7	TRBV7-2	CASSLVAGGPYEQYF	TGTGCCAGCAGCTTAGTGGCGGGGGGGCCCTACGAGCAGTACTTC
NA	TRBD2	TRBJ2-7	TRBV7-9	CASSSGTSGNYEQYF	TGTGCCAGCAGCTCGGGAACTAGCGGGAACTACGAGCAGTACTTC
once	NA	TRBJ2-3	TRBV20-1	CSAPRPSTDTQYF	TGCAGTGCACCGAGGCCTTCCACAGATACGCAGTATTTT
few	NA	TRBJ2-3	TRBV7-6	CASSLGSRSGSSTDTQYF	TGTGCCAGCAGCTTAGGGTCGAGGTCCGGCAGCAGCACAGATACGCAGTATTTT
NA	TRBD2	TRBJ2-1	TRBV2	CASSEVYRSGGYNEQFF	TGTGCCAGCAGTGAAGTTTATCGTAGCGGGGGGTACAATGAGCAGTTCTTC
NA	TRBD2	TRBJ2-3	TRBV14	CASSQVYWSREGTDTQYF	TGTGCCAGCAGCCAAGTTTATTGGTCGCGGGAGGGCACAGATACGCAGTATTTT
few	NA	TRBJ2-5	TRBV7-8	CASSLAGGTEYF	TGTGCCAGCAGCTTAGCGGGCGGAACAGAGTACTTC
many	TRBD2	TRBJ2-3	TRBV7-9	CASSHPPQRGGTDTQYF	TGTGCCAGCAGCCACCCTCCCCAGCGGGGGGGCACAGATACGCAGTATTTT
NA	NA	TRBJ1-5	TRBV7-1	CASSSGPGGNQPQHF	TGTGCCAGCAGCTCGGGTCCCGGTGGCAATCAGCCCCAGCATTTT
NA	TRBD2	TRBJ2-2	TRBV28	CASSPTKREENTGELFF	TGTGCCAGCAGTCCCACCAAGCGGGAGGAGAACACCGGGGAGCTGTTTTTT
NA	NA	TRBJ2-3	TRBV7-6	CASSSRVASTDTQYF	TGTGCCAGCAGCTCCCGGGTAGCCTCCACAGATACGCAGTATTTT
once	NA	TRBJ1-1	TRBV7-8	CASSTGRRTEAFF	TGTGCCAGCTCCACGGGGAGACGCACTGAAGCTTTCTTT
NA	NA	TRBJ1-4	TRBV7-8	CASSLVQENEKLFF	TGTGCCAGCAGCTTAGTACAGGAGAATGAAAAACTGTTTTTT
NA	NA	TRBJ2-4	TRBV4-1	CASSQSGRGQNIQYF	TGCGCCAGCAGCCAAAGCGGGCGGGGGCAAAACATTCAGTACTTC
few	NA	TRBJ1-6	TRBV7-8	CASSLARGSLTSPLHF	TGTGCCAGCAGCTTAGCGAGAGGATCGCTCACGTCACCCCTCCACTTT
NA	NA	TRBJ2-1	TRBV5-1	CASSFGAASDYNEQFF	TGCGCCAGCAGCTTTGGGGCGGCGTCGGACTACAATGAGCAGTTCTTC
NA	NA	TRBJ2-5	TRBV12-3/TRBV12-4	CASSWVSETQYF	TGTGCCAGCAGTTGGGTTTCGGAGACCCAGTACTTC
NA	NA	TRBJ2-5	TRBV2	CASSVSGSEETQYF	TGTGCCAGCAGTGTCTCAGGCAGTGAAGAGACCCAGTACTTC
many	NA	TRBJ1-5	TRBV28	CASSLWGNQPQHF	TGTGCCAGCAGCTTATGGGGGAATCAGCCCCAGCATTTT
NA	NA	TRBJ2-3	TRBV2	CASKENGLWYF	TGTGCCAGCAAGGAGAACGGCTTATGGTATTTT
NA	NA	TRBJ1-2	TRBV3-1	CASSPSGGPYYGYTF	TGTGCCAGCAGCCCCTCCGGGGGCCCCTACTATGGCTACACCTTC
few	TRBD1	TRBJ2-7	TRBV20-1	CSAREGTGYEQYF	TGCAGTGCTAGGGAGGGGACAGGCTACGAGCAGTACTTC
many	NA	TRBJ1-6	TRBV7-9	CASSLSSYNSPLHF	TGTGCCAGCAGTTTAAGCTCCTATAATTCACCCCTCCACTTT
NA	TRBD1	TRBJ2-1	TRBV7-2	CASSLVQGAYNEQFF	TGTGCCAGCAGCTTAGTACAGGGGGCTTACAATGAGCAGTTCTTC
few	NA	TRBJ2-1	TRBV4-1	CASSQRNNYNEQFF	TGCGCCAGCAGCCAAAGGAACAACTACAATGAGCAGTTCTTC
once	NA	TRBJ1-2	TRBV5-3	CASSLRQANGYTF	TGTGCCAGCAGCTTAAGGCAGGCGAATGGCTACACCTTC
NA	NA	TRBJ2-7	TRBV7-8	CASSLGFKGFYEQYF	TGTGCCAGCAGCTTAGGGTTTAAGGGTTTCTACGAGCAGTACTTC